These 7 T cell receptor beta chains were all obtained from the same sample, sequenced in a study of memory CD4+ T cells and cytomegalovirus serostatus. Single viable CD3+CD4+CD8-CD45RO+ cells were sorted as the memory CD4+ T cells. Only in-frame clones appear in the TCRdb table, and some are missing; sequencing was by immunoSEQ multiplex PCR. The sample contains roughly 40,000 clones, roughly four fifths of which appear only once. The sample consisted of memory CD4+ T cells from blood. The source is an adult in good health and CMV-seronegative.

The J gene is TRBJ2-3, the V gene TRBV5-1; 7 nucleotides match TRBD2. CDR3 size: 16 residues. The V and J ends lost 0 bases and 1 base, in that order; junction bases with no gene match: 5. The V gene's germline CDR1 is SGHRS and CDR2 YFSETQ. The CDR3: CASSLEGRGCTDTQYF. CDR3 in DNA: TGCGCCAGCAGCTTGGAGGGGCGGGGGTGCACAGATACGCAGTATTTT.

This chain connects TRBV5-5 to TRBJ2-7; maybe TRBD1 (6 bases). The V end lost 4 bases, the J end lost 4 bases, and 18 bases lay between the germline ends. Germline V gene sequence: CDR1 SGHKS, CDR2 YYEKEE (reference sequence). The CDR3 is 15 amino acids. The DNA of the CDR3 is TGTGCCAGCAGCCCGGACAGTCCTCTGACTTACGAGCAGTACTTC. Its protein is CASSPDSPLTYEQYF.

V gene TRBV6-5 combines with J gene TRBJ1-3, with TRBD1 identical over 9 bases. J was trimmed by 7 bases and V by 4 bases; bases with no gene match: 2. Germline CDR1 reads MNHEY; CDR2 reads SVGAGI. There are 13 residues in the CDR3. The CDR3, as DNA: TGTGCCAGCAGTTTACAGGGGGCCAACACCATATATTTT. Its translation: CASSLQGANTIYF.

The V gene is TRBV12-5, the J gene TRBJ2-3, with 10 bases aligning to TRBD1. The junction had 10 bases not matched to a gene; V was cut back by 4 bases and J by 3 bases. This CDR3 is built from 17 residues. Germline CDR1 reads LGHNT; CDR2 reads FRNRAP. CDR3 DNA sequence: TGTGCTAGTGGTTACCGGACCGGGACAGGGGAGACAGATACGCAGTATTTT. Residues: CASGYRTGTGETDTQYF.

This clone came up once. The CDR3, as DNA: TGTGCCAGCAGCTCAGGAGACACCGGGGAGCTGTTTTTT. This translates into CASSSGDTGELFF. The chain combines TRBV7-2 with TRBJ2-2; D uncertain. The germline gives CDR1 SGHTA, CDR2 FQGNSA. The CDR3 has 13 amino acids. Trimming left V 4 bases short and J 3 bases short, with 6 bases between.

The V call is TRBV4-1, the J call TRBJ1-5; D gene uncertain. The CDR3 consists of 17 residues. Germline CDR1 is MGHRA and CDR2 is YSYEKL. V gave up 2 bases and J gave up 5 bases, with 19 bases separating them. This CDR3 is CASSQSPRTELHQPQHF. The CDR3 DNA reads as TGCGCCAGCAGCCAATCTCCGAGGACGGAACTGCATCAGCCCCAGCATTTT.

The chain carries TRBV6-5 and TRBJ1-3, with TRBD1 matching 7 bases. Losses at the gene ends were 8 bases for V and 2 bases for J; bases not matched to a gene: 6. The CDR3 has 14 residues. Germline assignment: CDR1 MNHEY and CDR2 SVGAGI. CDR3 region: CASGQGDAGNTIYF. DNA of the CDR3: TGTGCCAGCGGGCAGGGGGATGCTGGAAACACCATATATTTT.